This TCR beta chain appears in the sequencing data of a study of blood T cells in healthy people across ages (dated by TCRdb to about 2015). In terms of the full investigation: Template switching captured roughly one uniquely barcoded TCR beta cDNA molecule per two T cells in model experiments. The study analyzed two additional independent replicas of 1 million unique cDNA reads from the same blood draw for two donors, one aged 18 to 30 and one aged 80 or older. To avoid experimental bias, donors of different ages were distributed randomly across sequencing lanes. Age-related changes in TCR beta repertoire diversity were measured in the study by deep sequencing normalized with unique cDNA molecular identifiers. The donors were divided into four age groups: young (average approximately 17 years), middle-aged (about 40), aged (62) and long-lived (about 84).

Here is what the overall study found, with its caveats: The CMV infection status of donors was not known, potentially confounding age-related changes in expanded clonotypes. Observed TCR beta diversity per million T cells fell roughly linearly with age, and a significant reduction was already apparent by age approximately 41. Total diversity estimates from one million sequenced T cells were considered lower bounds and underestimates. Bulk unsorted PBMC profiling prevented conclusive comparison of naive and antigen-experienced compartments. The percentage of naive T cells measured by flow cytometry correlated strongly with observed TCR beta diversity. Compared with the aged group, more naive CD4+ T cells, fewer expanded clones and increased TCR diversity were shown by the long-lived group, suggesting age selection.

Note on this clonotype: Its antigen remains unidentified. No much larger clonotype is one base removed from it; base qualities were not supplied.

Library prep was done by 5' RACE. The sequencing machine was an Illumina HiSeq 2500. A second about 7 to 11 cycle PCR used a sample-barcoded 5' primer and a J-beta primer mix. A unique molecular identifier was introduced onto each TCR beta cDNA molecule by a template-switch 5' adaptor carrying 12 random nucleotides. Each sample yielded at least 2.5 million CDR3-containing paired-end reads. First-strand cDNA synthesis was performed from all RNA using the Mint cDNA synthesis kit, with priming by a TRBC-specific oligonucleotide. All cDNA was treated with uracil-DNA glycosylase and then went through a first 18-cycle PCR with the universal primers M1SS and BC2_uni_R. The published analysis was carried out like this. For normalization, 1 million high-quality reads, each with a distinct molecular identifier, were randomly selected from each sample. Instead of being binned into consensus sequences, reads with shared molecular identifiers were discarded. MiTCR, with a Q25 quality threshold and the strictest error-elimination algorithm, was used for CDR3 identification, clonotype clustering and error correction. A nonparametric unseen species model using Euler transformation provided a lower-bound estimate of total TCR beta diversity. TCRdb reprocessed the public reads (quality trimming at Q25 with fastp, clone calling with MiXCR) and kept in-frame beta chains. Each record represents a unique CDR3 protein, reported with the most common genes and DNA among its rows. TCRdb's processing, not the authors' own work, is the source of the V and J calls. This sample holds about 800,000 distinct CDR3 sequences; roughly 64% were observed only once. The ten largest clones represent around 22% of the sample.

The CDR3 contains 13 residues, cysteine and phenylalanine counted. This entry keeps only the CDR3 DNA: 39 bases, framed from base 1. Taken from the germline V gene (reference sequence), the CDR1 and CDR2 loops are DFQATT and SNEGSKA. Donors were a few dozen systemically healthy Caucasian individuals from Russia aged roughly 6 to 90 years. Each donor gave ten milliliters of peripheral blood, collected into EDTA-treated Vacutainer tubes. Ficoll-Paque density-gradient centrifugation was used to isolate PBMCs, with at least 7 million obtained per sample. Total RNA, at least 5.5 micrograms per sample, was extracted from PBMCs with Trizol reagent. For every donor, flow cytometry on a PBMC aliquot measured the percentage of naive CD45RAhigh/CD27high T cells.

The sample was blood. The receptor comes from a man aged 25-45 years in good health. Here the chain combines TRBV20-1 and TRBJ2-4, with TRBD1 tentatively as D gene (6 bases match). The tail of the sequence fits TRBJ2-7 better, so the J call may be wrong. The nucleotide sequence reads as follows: TGCAGTGCAAAAGACACAGGGCTGTACGAGCAGTACTTC. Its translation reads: CSAKDTGLYEQYF.